The entry below gives a single T cell receptor (beta chain) sequence along with its context. This sample is drawn from a study of early T cells in non-severe SARS-CoV-2 infection. Study-wide background: It was bulk RNA from unsorted whole blood that was sequenced, and the chains were unpaired.

CDR1 and CDR2 from the germline V gene are WSHSY and SAAADI. CDR3 length: 11 amino acids. V gave up 6 bases and J gave up 4 bases, with 3 bases separating them. Unique molecular identifiers were added to individual cDNA molecules. TCRdb reprocessed the 5' RACE reads via MiXCR and lists one record per CDR3 protein. The top ten hold around 7% of the sample, which has more than 45,000 distinct CDR3 sequences, roughly 6.1% seen once. This TCR was sampled from an adult who was a healthcare worker with PCR-confirmed SARS-CoV-2 infection or an uninfected control (not recorded which). The sequences come from whole blood, collected at baseline. The gene calls are TRBV10-2 and TRBJ2-2, with D hard to call. Written as DNA, the CDR3 is TGCGCCAGCAGGGTCACCGGGGAGCTGTTTTTT. Translation gives CASRVTGELFF.